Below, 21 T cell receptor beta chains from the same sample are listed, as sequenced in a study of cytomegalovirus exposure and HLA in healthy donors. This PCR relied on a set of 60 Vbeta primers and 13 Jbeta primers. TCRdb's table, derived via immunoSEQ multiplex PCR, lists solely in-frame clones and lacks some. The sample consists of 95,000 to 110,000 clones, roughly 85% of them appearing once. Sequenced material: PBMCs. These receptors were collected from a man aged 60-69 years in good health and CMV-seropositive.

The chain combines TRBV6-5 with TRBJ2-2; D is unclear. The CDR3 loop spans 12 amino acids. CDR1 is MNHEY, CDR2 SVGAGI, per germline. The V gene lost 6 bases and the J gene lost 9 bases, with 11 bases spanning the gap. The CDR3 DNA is TGTGCCAGCAGCCGACTTAGCCGGGAGCTGTTTTTT. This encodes CASSRLSRELFF.

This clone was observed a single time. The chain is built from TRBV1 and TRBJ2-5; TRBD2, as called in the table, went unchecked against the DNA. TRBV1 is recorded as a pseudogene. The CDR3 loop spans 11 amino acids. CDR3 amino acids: CTSWDLETQYF. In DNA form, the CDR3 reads TGCACCAGCTGGGACTTAGAGACCCAGTACTTC.

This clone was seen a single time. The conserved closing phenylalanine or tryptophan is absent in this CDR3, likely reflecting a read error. Written as DNA, the CDR3 is TGTGCCAGCAGCCTACAGCAGGGGACTAACTATGGCTACACCCTC. Encoded protein: CASSLQQGTNYGYTL. The chain joins TRBV7-2 to TRBJ1-2, with D possibly TRBD1 on 6 matching bases. This CDR3 has 15 residues. CDR1 SGHTA and CDR2 FQGNSA come from the germline V gene. V was cut by 5 bases and J by 0 bases, with 13 bases left in between.

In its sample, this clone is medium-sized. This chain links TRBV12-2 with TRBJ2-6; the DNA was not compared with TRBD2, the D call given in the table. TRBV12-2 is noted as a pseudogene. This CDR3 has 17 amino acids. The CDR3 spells CASRFPFGGSGANVLTF. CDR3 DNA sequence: TGTGCAAGTCGCTTCCCATTTGGGGGGTCTGGGGCCAACGTCCTGACTTTC.

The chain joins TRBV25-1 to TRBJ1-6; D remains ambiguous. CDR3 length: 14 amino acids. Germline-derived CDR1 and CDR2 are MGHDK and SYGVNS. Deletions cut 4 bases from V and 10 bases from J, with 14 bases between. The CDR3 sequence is CASSGTWARSPLHF. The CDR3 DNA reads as TGTGCCAGCAGTGGAACCTGGGCGAGATCACCCCTCCACTTT.

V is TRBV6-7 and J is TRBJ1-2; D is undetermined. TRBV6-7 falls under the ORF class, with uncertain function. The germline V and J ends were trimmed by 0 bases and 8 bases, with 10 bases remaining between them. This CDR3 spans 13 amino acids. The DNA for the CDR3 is TGTGCCAGCAGTTACTCCCCGGGGAGCGGCTACACCTTC. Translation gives CASSYSPGSGYTF.

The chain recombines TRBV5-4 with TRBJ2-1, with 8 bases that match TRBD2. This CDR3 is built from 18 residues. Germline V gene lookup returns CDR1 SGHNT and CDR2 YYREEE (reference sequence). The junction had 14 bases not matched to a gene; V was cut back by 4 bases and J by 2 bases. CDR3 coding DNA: TGTGCCAGCAGCCCGGGGGGGGGCCATACATTCCCCTACAATGAGCAGTTCTTC. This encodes CASSPGGGHTFPYNEQFF.

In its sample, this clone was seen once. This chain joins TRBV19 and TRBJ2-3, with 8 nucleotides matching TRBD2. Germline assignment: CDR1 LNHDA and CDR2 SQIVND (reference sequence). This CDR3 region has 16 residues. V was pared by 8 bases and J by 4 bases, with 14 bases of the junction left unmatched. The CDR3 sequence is CASHQAAGGAPDTQYF. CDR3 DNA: TGTGCCAGTCATCAAGCTGCGGGGGGCGCCCCAGATACGCAGTATTTT.

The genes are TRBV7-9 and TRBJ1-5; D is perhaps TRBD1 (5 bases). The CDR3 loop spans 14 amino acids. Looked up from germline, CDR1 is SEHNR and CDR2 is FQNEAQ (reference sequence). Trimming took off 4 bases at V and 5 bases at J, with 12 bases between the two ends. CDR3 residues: CASSSAGDYQPQHF. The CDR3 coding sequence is TGTGCCAGCAGCTCCGCTGGGGACTATCAGCCCCAGCATTTT.

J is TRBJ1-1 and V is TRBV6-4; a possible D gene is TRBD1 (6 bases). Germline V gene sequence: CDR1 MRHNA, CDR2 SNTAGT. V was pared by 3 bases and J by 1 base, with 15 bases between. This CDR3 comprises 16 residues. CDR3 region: CASSEGNRAGNTEAFF. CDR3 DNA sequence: TGTGCCAGCAGTGAAGGGAACAGGGCGGGGAACACTGAAGCTTTCTTT.

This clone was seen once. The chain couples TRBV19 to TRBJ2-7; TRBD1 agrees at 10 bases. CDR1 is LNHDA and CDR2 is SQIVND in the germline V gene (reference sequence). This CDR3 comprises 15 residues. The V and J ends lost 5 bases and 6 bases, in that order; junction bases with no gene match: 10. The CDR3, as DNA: TGTGCCAGTAGTCACCGGACAGGGGGGTCGGGCGAGCAGTACTTC. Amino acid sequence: CASSHRTGGSGEQYF.

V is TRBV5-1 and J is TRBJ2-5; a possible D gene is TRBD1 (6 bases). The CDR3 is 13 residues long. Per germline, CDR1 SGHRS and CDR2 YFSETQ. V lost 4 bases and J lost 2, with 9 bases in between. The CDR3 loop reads CASSVDSQETQYF. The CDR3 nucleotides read TGCGCCAGCAGCGTGGACAGTCAAGAGACCCAGTACTTC. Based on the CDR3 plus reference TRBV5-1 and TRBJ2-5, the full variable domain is KAGVTQTPRYLIKTRGQQVTLSCSPISGHRSVSWYQQTPGQGLQFLFEYFSETQRNKGNFPGRFSGRQFSNSRSEMNVSTLELGDSALYLCASSVDSQETQYFGPGTRLLVL.

This CDR3 reads CASGLGQGVQPQHF. CDR3 DNA sequence: TGTGCTAGTGGTCTGGGACAGGGGGTACAGCCCCAGCATTTT. The chain uses TRBV12-5 and TRBJ1-5; 11 nucleotides agree with TRBD1. Germline CDR1 and CDR2: LGHNT and FRNRAP. The CDR3 runs 14 residues. Losses at the gene ends were 5 bases for V and 7 bases for J; bases not matched to a gene: 4.

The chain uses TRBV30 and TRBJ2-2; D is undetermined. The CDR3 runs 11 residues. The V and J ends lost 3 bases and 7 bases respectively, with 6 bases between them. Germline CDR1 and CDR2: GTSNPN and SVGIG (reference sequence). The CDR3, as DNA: TGTGCCTGGAGAAGCGACGGGGAGCTGTTTTTT. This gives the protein CAWRSDGELFF.

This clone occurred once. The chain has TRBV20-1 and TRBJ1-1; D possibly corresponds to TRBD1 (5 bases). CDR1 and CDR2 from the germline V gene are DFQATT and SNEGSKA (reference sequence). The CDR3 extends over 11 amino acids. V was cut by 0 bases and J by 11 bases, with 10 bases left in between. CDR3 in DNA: TGCAGTGCTAGAGATGCCCCAGGGGCTTTCTTT. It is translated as CSARDAPGAFF.

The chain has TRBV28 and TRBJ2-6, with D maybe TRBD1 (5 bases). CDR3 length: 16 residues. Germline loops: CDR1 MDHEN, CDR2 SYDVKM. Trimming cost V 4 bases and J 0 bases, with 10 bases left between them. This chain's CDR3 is CASSSTAASGANVLTF. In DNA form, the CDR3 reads TGTGCCAGCAGTTCGACAGCAGCCTCTGGGGCCAACGTCCTGACTTTC.

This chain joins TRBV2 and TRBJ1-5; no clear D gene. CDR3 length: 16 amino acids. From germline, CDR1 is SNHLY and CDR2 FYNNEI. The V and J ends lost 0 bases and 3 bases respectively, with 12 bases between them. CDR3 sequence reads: CASSEAQSAYNQPQHF. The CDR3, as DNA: TGTGCCAGCAGTGAAGCGCAGTCCGCTTACAATCAGCCCCAGCATTTT.

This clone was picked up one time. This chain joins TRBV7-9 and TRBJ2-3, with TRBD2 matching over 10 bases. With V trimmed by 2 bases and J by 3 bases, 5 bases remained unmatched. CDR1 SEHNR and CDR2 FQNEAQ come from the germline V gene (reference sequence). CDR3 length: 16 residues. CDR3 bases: TGTGCCAGCAGCTTAATAGCGGGGGGTTTGACAGATACGCAGTATTTT. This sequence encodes CASSLIAGGLTDTQYF.

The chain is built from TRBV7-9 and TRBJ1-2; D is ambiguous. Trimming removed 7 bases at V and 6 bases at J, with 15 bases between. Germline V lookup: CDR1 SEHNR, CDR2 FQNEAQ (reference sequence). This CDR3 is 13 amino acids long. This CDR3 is CASIAAGGDGYTF. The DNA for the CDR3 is TGTGCCAGCATCGCAGCGGGAGGCGATGGCTACACCTTC.

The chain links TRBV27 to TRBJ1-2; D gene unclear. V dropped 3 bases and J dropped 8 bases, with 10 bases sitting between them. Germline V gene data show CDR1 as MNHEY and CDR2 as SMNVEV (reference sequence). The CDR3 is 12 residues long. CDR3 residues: CASSLAGDGYTF. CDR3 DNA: TGTGCCAGCAGTTTGGCGGGTGACGGCTACACCTTC.

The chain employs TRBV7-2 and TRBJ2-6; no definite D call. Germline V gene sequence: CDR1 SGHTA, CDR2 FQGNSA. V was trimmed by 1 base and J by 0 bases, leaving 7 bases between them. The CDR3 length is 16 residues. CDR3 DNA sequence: TGTGCCAGCAGCTTAGATAGAAGCTCTGGGGCCAACGTCCTGACTTTC. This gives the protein CASSLDRSSGANVLTF.